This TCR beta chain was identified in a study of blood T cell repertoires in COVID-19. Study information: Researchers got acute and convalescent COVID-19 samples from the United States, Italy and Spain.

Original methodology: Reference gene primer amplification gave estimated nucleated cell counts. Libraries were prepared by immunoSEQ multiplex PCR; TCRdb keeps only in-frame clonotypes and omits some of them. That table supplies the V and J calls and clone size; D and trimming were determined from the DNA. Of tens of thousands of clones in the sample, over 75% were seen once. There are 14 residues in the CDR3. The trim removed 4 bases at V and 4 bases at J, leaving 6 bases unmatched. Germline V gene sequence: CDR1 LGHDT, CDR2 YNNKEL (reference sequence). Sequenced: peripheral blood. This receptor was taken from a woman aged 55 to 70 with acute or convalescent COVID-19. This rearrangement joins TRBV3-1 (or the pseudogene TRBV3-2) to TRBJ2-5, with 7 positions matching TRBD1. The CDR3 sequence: CASSRAQGSETQYF. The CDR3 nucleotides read TGTGCCAGCAGCCGCGCACAGGGGTCAGAGACCCAGTACTTC.